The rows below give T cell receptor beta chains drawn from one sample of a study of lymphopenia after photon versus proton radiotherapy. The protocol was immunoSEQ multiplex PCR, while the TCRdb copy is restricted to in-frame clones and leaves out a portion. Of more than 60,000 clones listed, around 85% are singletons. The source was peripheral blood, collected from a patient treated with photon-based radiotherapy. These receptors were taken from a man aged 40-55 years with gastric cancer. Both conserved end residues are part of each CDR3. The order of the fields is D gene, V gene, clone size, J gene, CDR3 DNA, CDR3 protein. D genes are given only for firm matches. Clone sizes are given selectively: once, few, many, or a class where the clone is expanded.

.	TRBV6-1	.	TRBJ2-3	TGTGCCAGCAGTGAGTTCGTTAGGGGGTCAAGAAATACGCAGTATTTT	CASSEFVRGSRNTQYF
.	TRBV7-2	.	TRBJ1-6	TGTGCCAGCAGCGGCCTCTTTGGGTCACCCCTCCACTTT	CASSGLFGSPLHF
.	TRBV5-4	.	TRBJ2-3	TGTGCCAGCAGCTACCCCCCGACAGGCACAGATACGCAGTATTTT	CASSYPPTGTDTQYF
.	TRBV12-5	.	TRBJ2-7	TGTGCTAGTGGTTTGGAGGGTAGAACCTACGAGCAGTACTTC	CASGLEGRTYEQYF
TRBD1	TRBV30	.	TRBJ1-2	TGTGCCTGGACCGGACAGGCCGGCTATGGCTACACCTTC	CAWTGQAGYGYTF
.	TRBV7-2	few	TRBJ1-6	TGTGCCAGCAGCTTAAATCAGGGGAGATCACCCCTCCACTTT	CASSLNQGRSPLHF
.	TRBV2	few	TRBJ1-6	TGTGCCAGCAGTGAAGAGGCTGTTAATTCACCCCTCCACTTT	CASSEEAVNSPLHF
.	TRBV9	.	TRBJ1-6	TGTGCCAGCAAACCCACGGGGGATAATTCACCCCTCCACTTT	CASKPTGDNSPLHF
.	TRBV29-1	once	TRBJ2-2	TGCAGCGCGAGAGGGGGGGTCTACACCGGGGAGCTGTTTTTT	CSARGGVYTGELFF
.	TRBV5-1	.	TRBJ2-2	TGCGCCAGCAGACAGCCGACAGGCCGGAGGGAGCTGTTTTTT	CASRQPTGRRELFF
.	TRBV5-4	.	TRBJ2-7	TGTGCCAGCAGCTTGGGAACAGCGAGCTCCTACGAGCAGTACTTC	CASSLGTASSYEQYF
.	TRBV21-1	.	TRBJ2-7	TGTGCCAGCAGCAAAGTCTCGACAGAGTTACACTCCTACGAGCAGTACTTC	CASSKVSTELHSYEQYF
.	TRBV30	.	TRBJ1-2	TGTGCCTGGGATGCCAGGGGCCGATATGGCTACACCTTC	CAWDARGRYGYTF
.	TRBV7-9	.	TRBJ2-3	TGTGCCAGCAGCCCCTGGCGGCAGGACCTCACAGATACGCAGTATTTT	CASSPWRQDLTDTQYF
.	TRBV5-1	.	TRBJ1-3	TGCGCCAGCAGCTTGGTTGGGGGTAGTTCCTCTGGAAACACCATATATTTT	CASSLVGGSSSGNTIYF
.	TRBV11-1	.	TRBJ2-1	TGTGCCAGCAGCTTGTCTGGAGACAATGAGCAGTTCTTC	CASSLSGDNEQFF
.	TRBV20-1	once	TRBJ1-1	TGCAGTGCTAGGGGGCCGACTGAAGCTTTCTTT	CSARGPTEAFF
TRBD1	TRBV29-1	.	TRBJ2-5	TGCAGCGTTGAAGGAGGGACAGGGGGCAGGGAGACCCAGTACTTC	CSVEGGTGGRETQYF
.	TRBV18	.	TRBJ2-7	TGTGCCAGCTCACCAATCGTTAGCTCCTACGAGCAGTACTTC	CASSPIVSSYEQYF
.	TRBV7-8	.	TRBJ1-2	TGTGCCAGCAGCGAAAGAAGGGGATTAAACTATGGCTACACCTTC	CASSERRGLNYGYTF
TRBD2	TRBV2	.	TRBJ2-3	TGTGCCAGCTTTCAACCTATGGGTAGCGGGGATTCTAGCACAGATACGCAGTATTTT	CASFQPMGSGDSSTDTQYF
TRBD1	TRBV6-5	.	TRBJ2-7	TGTGCCAGCAGCACAGGGGGGAACAATTACGAGCAGTACTTC	CASSTGGNNYEQYF
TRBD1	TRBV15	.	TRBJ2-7	TGTGCCACCAGCAGAGATCGTTGGACAGGGACCGAGCAGTACTTC	CATSRDRWTGTEQYF
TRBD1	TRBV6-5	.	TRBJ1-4	TGTGCCAGCAGTTCCGAGGGACAGGGAAATGAAAAACTGTTTTTT	CASSSEGQGNEKLFF
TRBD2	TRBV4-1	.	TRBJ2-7	TGCGCCAGCAGCCAAGAGGTGCGGGGGAGATCCTACGAGCAGTACTTC	CASSQEVRGRSYEQYF
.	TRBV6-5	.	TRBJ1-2	TGTGCCAGCAGTTACAGTACAGCTAACTATGGCTACACCTTC	CASSYSTANYGYTF
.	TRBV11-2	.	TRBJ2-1	TGTGCCAGCAGCTTAGGAAGAGGCGGGGGCCGATCCAATGAGCAGTTCTTC	CASSLGRGGGRSNEQFF
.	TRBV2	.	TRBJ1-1	TGTGCCAGTCCCAGGGACCTGAACACTGAAGCTTTCTTT	CASPRDLNTEAFF
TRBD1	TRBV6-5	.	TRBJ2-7	TGTGCCAGCAGTTGGTCGCTACGACAGGGAGTTCACGAGCAGTACTTC	CASSWSLRQGVHEQYF
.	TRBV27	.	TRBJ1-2	TGTGCCGGCAGTTTATCGAGGGCCCACAACTATGGCTACACCTTC	CAGSLSRAHNYGYTF
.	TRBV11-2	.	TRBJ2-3	TGTGCCAGCAGCTTAGTCGGACAGCCAGATACGCAGTATTTT	CASSLVGQPDTQYF
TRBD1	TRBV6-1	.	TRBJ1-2	TGTGCCAGCAGTGAACGGTACAGGGGCTATGGCTACACCTTC	CASSERYRGYGYTF
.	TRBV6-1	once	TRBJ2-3	TGTGCCAGCACGGGGAGTTGGGCAGATACGCAGTATTTT	CASTGSWADTQYF
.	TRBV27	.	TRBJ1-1	TGTGCCAGCATGCGGCTTGGGCAGGGAGGTAACACTGAAGCTTTCTTT	CASMRLGQGGNTEAFF
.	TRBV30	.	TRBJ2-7	TGTGCCTGGAGTGTACCCAAGGACGAGCAGTACTTC	CAWSVPKDEQYF
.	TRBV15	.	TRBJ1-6	TGTGCCACCAGCAGAGAAAATTCACCCCTCCACTTT	CATSRENSPLHF
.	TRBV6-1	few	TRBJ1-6	TGTGCCAGCATCCTGACAGGAATCGATAATTCACCCCTCCACTTT	CASILTGIDNSPLHF
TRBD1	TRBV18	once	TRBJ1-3	TGTGCCAGCTCACCACAGAGGACAGGGGTCGCGGGAAACACCATATATTTT	CASSPQRTGVAGNTIYF
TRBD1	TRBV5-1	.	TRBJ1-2	TGCGCCAGCAGCTTGGAAAACAGGGGGAATTTGGATGGCTACACCTTC	CASSLENRGNLDGYTF
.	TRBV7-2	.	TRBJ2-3	TGTGCCAGCAGCGTCGACTCAAGCACAGATACGCAGTATTTT	CASSVDSSTDTQYF
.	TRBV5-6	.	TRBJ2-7	TGTGCCAGCAGCTTGGCCGGCGAGCTATCCTACGAGCAGTACTTC	CASSLAGELSYEQYF
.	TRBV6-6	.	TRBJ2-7	TGTGCCAGCAGCCGAGCCGATTACGAGCAGTACTTC	CASSRADYEQYF
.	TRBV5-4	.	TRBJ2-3	TGTGCCAGCAGCCCTGAAACCTTAGATACGCAGTATTTT	CASSPETLDTQYF
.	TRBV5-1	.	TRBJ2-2	TGCGCCAGCAGCTTGGAGGGTAGCGGTGACACCGGGGAGCTGTTTTTT	CASSLEGSGDTGELFF
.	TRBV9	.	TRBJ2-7	TGTGCCAGCAGCGTAACCCGCAGGGGCTCCTACGAGCAGTACTTC	CASSVTRRGSYEQYF
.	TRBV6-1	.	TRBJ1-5	TGTGCCTCAGCCCCAGATTATCAGCCCCAGCATTTT	CASAPDYQPQHF
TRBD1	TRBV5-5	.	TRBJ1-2	TGTGCCAGCAGCCGCCAGGGGGCAGAGTATGGCTACACCTTC	CASSRQGAEYGYTF
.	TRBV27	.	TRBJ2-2	TGTGCCAGCAGTTTAGGGTACCGAGCGGGGGAGCTGTTTTTT	CASSLGYRAGELFF
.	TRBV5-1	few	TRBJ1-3	TGCGCCAGCAGCTTGGGCGGCGGCGGACTCTCTGGAAACACCATATATTTT	CASSLGGGGLSGNTIYF
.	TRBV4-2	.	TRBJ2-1	TGTGCCAGCAGCCAAGATCTCCTCAGCTACAATGAGCAGTTCTTC	CASSQDLLSYNEQFF
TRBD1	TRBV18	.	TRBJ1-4	TGTGCCAGCTCACCAAAGGGACAGGGTGAAAAACTGTTTTTT	CASSPKGQGEKLFF